Below, one TCR beta chain is given with its context. This entry is derived from a study of blood T cell repertoires in COVID-19. Germline V gives CDR1 MNHEY, CDR2 SVGAGI. V lost 7 bases to trimming and J lost 10 bases, with 17 bases between them. This CDR3 region has 13 residues. This table comes from immunoSEQ multiplex PCR, and its TCRdb copy is limited to in-frame clones, with some not included. The data hold 250,000 to 300,000 clones, with 80% to 90% observed a single time. V and J are TRBV6-5 and TRBJ1-5, with D tentatively TRBD1 (5 bases). This clonotype was obtained from a woman aged 70-85 years with acute or convalescent COVID-19. The sequenced sample consisted of peripheral blood. The CDR3 protein is CASKGSGRGPQHF. Written as DNA, the CDR3 is TGTGCCAGCAAGGGATCAGGTAGGGGACCCCAGCATTTT.